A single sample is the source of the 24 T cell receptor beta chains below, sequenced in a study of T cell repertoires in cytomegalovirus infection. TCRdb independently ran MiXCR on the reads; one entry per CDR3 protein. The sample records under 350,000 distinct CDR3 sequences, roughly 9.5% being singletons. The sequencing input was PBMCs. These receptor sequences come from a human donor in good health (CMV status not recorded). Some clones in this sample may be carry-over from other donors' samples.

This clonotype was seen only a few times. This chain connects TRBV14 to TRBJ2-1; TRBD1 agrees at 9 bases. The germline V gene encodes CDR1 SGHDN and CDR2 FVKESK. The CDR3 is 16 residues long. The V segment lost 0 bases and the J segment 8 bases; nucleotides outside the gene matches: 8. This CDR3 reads CASSQERTGVFDEQFF. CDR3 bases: TGTGCCAGCAGCCAAGAAAGGACAGGGGTGTTCGATGAGCAGTTCTTC.

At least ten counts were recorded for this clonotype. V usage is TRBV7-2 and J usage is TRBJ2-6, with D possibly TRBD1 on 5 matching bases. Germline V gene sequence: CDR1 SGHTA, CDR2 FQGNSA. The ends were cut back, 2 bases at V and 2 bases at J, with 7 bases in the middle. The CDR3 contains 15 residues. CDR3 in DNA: TGTGCCAGCAGCTTAACACAGGCTGGGGCCAACGTCCTGACTTTC. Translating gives CASSLTQAGANVLTF.

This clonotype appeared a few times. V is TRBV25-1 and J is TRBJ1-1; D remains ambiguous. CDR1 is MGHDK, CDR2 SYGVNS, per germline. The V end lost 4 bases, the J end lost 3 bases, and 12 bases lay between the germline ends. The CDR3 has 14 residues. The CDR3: CASSGRAPHTEAFF. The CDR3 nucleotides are TGTGCCAGCAGTGGTCGGGCACCCCACACTGAAGCTTTCTTT.

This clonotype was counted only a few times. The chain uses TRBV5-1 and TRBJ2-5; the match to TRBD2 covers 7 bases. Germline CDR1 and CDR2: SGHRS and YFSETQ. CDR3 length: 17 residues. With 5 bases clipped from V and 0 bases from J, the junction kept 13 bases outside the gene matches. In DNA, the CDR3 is TGCGCCAGCAGTTGGGCCCATTGGGGAGGGAACCAAGAGACCCAGTACTTC. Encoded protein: CASSWAHWGGNQETQYF.

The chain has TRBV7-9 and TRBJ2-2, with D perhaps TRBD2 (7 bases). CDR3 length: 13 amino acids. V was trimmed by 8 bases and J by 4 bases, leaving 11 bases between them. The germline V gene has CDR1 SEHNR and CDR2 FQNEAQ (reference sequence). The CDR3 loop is CASGGGGTGELFF. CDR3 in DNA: TGTGCCAGCGGCGGGGGCGGCACCGGGGAGCTGTTTTTT.

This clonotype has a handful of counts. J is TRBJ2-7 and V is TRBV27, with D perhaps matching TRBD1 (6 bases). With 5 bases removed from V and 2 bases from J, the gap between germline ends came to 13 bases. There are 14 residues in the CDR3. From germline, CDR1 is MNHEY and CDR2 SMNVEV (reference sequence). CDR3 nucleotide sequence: TGTGCCAGCAGTCCGTCACAGGGCCCCTACGAGCAGTACTTC. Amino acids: CASSPSQGPYEQYF.

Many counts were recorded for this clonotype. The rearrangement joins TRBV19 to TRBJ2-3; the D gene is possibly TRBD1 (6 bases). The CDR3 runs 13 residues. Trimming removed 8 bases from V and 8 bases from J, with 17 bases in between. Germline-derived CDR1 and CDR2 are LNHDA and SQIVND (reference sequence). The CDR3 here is CASGDTARGTQYF. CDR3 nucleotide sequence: TGTGCCAGTGGGGACACAGCAAGGGGTACGCAGTATTTT.

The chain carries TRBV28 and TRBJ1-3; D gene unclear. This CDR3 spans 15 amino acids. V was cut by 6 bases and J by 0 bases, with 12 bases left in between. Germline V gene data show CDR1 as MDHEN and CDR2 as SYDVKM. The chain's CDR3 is CASRVGLYSGNTIYF. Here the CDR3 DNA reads TGTGCCAGCAGGGTCGGGCTTTACTCTGGAAACACCATATATTTT.

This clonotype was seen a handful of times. CDR3 region: CASSPTFSGGSEQFF. As DNA, the CDR3 is TGTGCCAGCAGTCCAACCTTTAGCGGGGGAAGTGAGCAGTTCTTC. V and J are TRBV12-3 or TRBV12-4 and TRBJ2-1; 9 bases match TRBD2. CDR3 size: 15 residues. J lost 9 bases, V lost 5 bases, and 11 bases had no gene match.

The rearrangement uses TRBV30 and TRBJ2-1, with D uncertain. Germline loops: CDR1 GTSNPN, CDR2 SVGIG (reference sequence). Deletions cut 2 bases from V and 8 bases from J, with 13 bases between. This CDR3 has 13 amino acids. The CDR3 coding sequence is TGTGCCTGGAGTCTATTCCCCCCATATGAGCAGTTCTTC. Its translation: CAWSLFPPYEQFF. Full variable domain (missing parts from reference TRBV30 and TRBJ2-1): SQTIHQWPATLVQPVGSPLSLECTVEGTSNPNLYWYRQAAGRGLQLLFYSVGIGQISSEVPQNLSASRPQDRQFILSSKKLLLSDSGFYLCAWSLFPPYEQFFGPGTRLTVL.

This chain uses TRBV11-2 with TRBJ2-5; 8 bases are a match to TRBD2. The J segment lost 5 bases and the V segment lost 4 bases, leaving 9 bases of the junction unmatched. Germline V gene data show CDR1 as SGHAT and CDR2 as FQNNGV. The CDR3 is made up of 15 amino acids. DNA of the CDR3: TGTGCCAGCAGCTCGCTTTCGGGGGGGGTGGAGACCCAGTACTTC. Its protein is CASSSLSGGVETQYF. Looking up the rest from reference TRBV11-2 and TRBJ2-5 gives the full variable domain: EAGVAQSPRYKIIEKRQSVAFWCNPISGHATLYWYQQILGQGPKLLIQFQNNGVVDDSQLPKDRFSAERLKGVDSTLKIQPAKLEDSAVYLCASSSLSGGVETQYFGPGTRLLVL.

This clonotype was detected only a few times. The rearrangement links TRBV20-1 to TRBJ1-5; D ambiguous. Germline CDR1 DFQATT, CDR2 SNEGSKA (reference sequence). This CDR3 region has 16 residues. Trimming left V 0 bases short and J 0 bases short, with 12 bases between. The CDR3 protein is CSARDQRAYSNQPQHF. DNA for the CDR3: TGCAGTGCTAGAGATCAGAGAGCATATAGCAATCAGCCCCAGCATTTT.

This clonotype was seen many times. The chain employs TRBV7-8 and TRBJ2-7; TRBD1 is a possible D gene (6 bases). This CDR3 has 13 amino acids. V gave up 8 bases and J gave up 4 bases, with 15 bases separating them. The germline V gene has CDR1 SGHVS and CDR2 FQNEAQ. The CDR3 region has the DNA TGTGCCAGCTGGGGCTCAGGGGCGTACGAGCAGTACTTC. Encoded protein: CASWGSGAYEQYF.

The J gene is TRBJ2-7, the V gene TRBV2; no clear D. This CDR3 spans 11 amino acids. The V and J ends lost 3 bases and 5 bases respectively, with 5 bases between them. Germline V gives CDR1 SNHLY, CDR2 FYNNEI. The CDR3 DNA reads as TGTGCCAGCAGTGACGGCCACGAGCAGTACTTC. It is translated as CASSDGHEQYF.

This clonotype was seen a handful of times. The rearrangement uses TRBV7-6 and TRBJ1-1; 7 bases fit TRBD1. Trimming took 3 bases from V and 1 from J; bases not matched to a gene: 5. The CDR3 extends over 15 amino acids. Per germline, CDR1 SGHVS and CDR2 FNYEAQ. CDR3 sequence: CASSFRRGQNTEAFF. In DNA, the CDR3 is TGTGCCAGCAGCTTCAGGAGGGGGCAGAACACTGAAGCTTTCTTT.

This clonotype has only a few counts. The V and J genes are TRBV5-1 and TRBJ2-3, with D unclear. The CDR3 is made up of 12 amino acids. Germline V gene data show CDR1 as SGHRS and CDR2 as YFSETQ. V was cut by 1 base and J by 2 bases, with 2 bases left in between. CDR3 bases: TGCGCCAGCAGCTTGAACACAGATACGCAGTATTTT. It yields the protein CASSLNTDTQYF.

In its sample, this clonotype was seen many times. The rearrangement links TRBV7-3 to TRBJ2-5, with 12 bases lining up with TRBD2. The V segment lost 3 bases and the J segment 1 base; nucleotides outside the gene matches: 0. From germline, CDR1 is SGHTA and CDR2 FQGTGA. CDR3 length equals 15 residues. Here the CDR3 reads CASSLTSGGQETQYF. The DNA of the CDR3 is TGTGCCAGCAGCTTGACTAGCGGGGGCCAAGAGACCCAGTACTTC. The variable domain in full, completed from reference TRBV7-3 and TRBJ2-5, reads GAGVSQTPSNKVTEKGKYVELRCDPISGHTALYWYRQSLGQGPEFLIYFQGTGAADDSGLPNDRFFAVRPEGSVSTLKIQRTERGDSAVYLCASSLTSGGQETQYFGPGTRLLVL.

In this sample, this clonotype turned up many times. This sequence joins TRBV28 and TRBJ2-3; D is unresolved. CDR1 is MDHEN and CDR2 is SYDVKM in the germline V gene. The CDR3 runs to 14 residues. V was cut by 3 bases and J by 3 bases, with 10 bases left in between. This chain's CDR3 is CASSFWGRTDTQYF. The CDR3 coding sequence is TGTGCCAGCAGTTTTTGGGGTCGGACAGATACGCAGTATTTT. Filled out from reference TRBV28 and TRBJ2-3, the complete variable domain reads DVKVTQSSRYLVKRTGEKVFLECVQDMDHENMFWYRQDPGLGLRLIYFSYDVKMKEKGDIPEGYSVSREKKERFSLILESASTNQTSMYLCASSFWGRTDTQYFGPGTRLTVL.

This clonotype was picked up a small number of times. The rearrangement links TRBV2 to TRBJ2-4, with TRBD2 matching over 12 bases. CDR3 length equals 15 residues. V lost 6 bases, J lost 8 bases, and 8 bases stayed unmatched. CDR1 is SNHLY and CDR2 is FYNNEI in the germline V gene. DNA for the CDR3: TGTGCCAGCAGCGCATCTAGCGGGGGGGGGGACATTCAGTACTTC. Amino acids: CASSASSGGGDIQYF.

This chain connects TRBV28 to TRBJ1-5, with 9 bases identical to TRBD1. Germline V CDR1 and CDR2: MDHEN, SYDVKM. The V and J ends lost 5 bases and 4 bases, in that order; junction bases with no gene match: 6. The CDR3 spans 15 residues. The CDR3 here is CASSVRDRENQPQHF. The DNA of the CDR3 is TGTGCCAGCAGTGTCCGGGACAGGGAGAATCAGCCCCAGCATTTT.

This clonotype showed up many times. CDR3 region: CASSPYDQGKNGYTF. In DNA form, the CDR3 reads TGTGCCAGCAGCCCCTATGACCAGGGAAAGAATGGCTACACCTTC. This chain uses TRBV7-2 with TRBJ1-2, with D perhaps TRBD1 (5 bases). Germline V gene data show CDR1 as SGHTA and CDR2 as FQGNSA. The V and J ends lost 5 bases and 6 bases respectively, with 19 bases between them. There are 15 residues in the CDR3.

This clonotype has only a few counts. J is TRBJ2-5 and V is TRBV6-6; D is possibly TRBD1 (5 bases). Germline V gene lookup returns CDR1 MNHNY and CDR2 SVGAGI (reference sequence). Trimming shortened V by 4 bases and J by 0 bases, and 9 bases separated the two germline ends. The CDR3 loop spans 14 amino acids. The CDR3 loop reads CASSFGQNQETQYF. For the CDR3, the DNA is TGTGCCAGCAGTTTTGGACAAAACCAAGAGACCCAGTACTTC.

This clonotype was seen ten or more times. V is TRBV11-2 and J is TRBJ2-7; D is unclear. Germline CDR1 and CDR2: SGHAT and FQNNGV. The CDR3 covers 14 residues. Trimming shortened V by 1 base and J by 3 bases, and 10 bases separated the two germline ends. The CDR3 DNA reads TGTGCCAGCAGCTTAGCGGCCTCGAACTACGAGCAGTACTTC. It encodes CASSLAASNYEQYF.

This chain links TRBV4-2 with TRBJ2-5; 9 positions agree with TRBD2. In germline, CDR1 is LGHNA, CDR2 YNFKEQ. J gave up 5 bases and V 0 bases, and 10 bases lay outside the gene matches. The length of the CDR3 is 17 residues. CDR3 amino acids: CASSQEGRRGGGETQYF. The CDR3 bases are TGTGCCAGCAGCCAAGAAGGACGGCGGGGGGGCGGGGAGACCCAGTACTTC.